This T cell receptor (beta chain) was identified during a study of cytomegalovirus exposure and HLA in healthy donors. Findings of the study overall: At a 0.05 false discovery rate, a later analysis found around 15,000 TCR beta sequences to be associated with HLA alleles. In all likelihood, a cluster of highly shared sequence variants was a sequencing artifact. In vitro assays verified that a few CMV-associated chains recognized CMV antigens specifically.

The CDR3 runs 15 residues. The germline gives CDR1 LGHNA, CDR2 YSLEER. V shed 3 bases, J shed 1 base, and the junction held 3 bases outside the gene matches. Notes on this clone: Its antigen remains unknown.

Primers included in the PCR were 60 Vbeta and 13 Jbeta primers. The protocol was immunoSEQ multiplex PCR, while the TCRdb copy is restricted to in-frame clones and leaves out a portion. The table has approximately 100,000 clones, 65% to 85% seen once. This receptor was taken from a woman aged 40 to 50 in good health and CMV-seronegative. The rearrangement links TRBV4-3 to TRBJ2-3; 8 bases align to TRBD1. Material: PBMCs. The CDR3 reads CASSHGQGGTDTQYF. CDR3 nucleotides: TGCGCCAGCAGCCACGGACAGGGAGGCACAGATACGCAGTATTTT.